One sample yielded the 6 T cell receptor beta chains listed below, sequenced in a study of CD4+ T cells in melanoma. Method: immunoSEQ multiplex PCR; TCRdb's copy keeps in-frame clones and lacks some. The table lists around 13,000 clones, around 68% of them singletons. Sequencing input: cells from a culture (not recorded whether cultured in vitro). The receptors here all came from a human donor with melanoma.

The gene calls are TRBV19 and TRBJ1-1; 7 positions match TRBD1. V was pared by 6 bases and J by 4 bases, with 5 bases of the junction left unmatched. The CDR3 loop spans 13 amino acids. CDR1 and CDR2 from the germline V gene are LNHDA and SQIVND (reference sequence). This CDR3 reads CASRLQGTTEAFF. The DNA of the CDR3 is TGTGCCAGTAGACTACAGGGGACCACTGAAGCTTTCTTT.

The chain employs TRBV29-1 and TRBJ1-2; D gene unclear. The CDR3 has 12 residues. The V end was cut by 4 bases, the J end by 1 base, with 7 bases between. The germline gives CDR1 SQVTM, CDR2 ANQGSEA. The CDR3 protein is CSVVSYNYGYTF. The CDR3 DNA sequence: TGCAGCGTTGTAAGCTATAACTATGGCTACACCTTC.

The V gene is TRBV4-1, the J gene TRBJ1-5; perhaps TRBD1 as D (5 bases). The germline V gene has CDR1 MGHRA and CDR2 YSYEKL. The CDR3 loop spans 17 amino acids. V lost 1 base, J lost 1 base, and 14 bases lay in between. This chain's CDR3 is CASSQGLKGKSNQPQHF. CDR3 coding DNA: TGCGCCAGCAGCCAAGGACTAAAGGGGAAGAGCAATCAGCCCCAGCATTTT.

J is TRBJ2-7 and V is TRBV9; 7 positions match TRBD2. Germline CDR1 reads SGDLS; CDR2 reads YYNGEE. Trimming took 4 bases from V and 5 from J; bases not matched to a gene: 12. This CDR3 has 15 amino acids. The CDR3 DNA reads TGTGCCAGCAGCACCGAATGGGGACTAAACCACGAGCAGTACTTC. Protein: CASSTEWGLNHEQYF.

The rearrangement uses TRBV5-6 and TRBJ2-1, with 7 bases that match TRBD2. In germline, CDR1 is SGHDT, CDR2 YYEEEE. Losses at the gene ends were 2 bases for V and 9 bases for J; bases not matched to a gene: 8. The CDR3 loop spans 14 amino acids. CDR3 bases: TGTGCCAGCAGCTTCTCCTCGACTAGCACTGAGCAGTTCTTC. It codes for CASSFSSTSTEQFF.

This clone was counted once. The genes are TRBV4-1 and TRBJ1-1; D gene unclear. V was trimmed by 3 bases and J by 8 bases, leaving 19 bases between them. The V gene's germline CDR1 is MGHRA and CDR2 YSYEKL. This CDR3 is 15 amino acids long. CDR3 amino acids: CASSHLSREAPEAFF. CDR3 bases: TGCGCCAGCAGCCACCTCAGTCGGGAGGCCCCGGAAGCTTTCTTT.